What follows are 32 T cell receptor beta chains derived from one specimen sequenced in a study of T cells after yellow fever vaccination. One entry per CDR3 protein results from TCRdb running MiXCR on the 5' RACE reads. Of 140,000 to 150,000 distinct CDR3 sequences listed, under 8% were seen once; the top ten hold over 0.55%. The sample in question was CD4+ T cells sorted from PBMCs, obtained 10 days after the yellow fever booster vaccination. These receptors were collected from a man aged 25 to 40 who received the YFV17D yellow fever vaccine.

This clonotype was seen ten or more times. The rearrangement uses TRBV12-3 or TRBV12-4 and TRBJ2-2, with TRBD2 as a possible D gene (6 bases). The CDR3 covers 13 residues. V dropped 2 bases and J dropped 10 bases, with 11 bases sitting between them. The CDR3 nucleotides read TGTGCCAGCAGTTTATGGAGGGCGGTGGAGCTGTTTTTT. This sequence encodes CASSLWRAVELFF.

This clonotype was detected only a few times. The chain recombines TRBV9 with TRBJ2-3, with D uncertain. The CDR3 totals 15 residues. V gave up 0 bases and J gave up 1 base, with 9 bases separating them. Per germline, CDR1 SGDLS and CDR2 YYNGEE. This CDR3 is CASSVAHRGTDTQYF. DNA of the CDR3: TGTGCCAGCAGCGTAGCCCACCGCGGCACAGATACGCAGTATTTT.

This clonotype was detected many times. The chain couples TRBV12-3 or TRBV12-4 to TRBJ2-6; D might be TRBD1 (6 bases). There are 18 residues in the CDR3. V was cut by 5 bases and J by 0 bases, with 17 bases left in between. The CDR3 region is CASSPKQGLLSGANVLTF. The CDR3 DNA sequence: TGTGCCAGCAGTCCTAAACAGGGCCTCCTCTCTGGGGCCAACGTCCTGACTTTC.

This clonotype was seen repeatedly, ten times or more. The genes are TRBV5-6 and TRBJ2-3; weak D call: TRBD2 (5 bases). This CDR3 spans 14 amino acids. Per the germline V gene, CDR1 is SGHDT and CDR2 is YYEEEE. Trimming took off 1 base at V and 5 bases at J, with 11 bases between the two ends. The CDR3 nucleotides are TGTGCCAGCAGCTTGCCGCCAGGACTAGATACGCAGTATTTT. It yields the protein CASSLPPGLDTQYF.

This clonotype was observed a few times. V gene TRBV20-1 combines with J gene TRBJ2-1; 13 positions match TRBD2. CDR3 length: 14 residues. V shed 4 bases and J 12 bases; nucleotides not matched to a gene: 9. The germline CDR1 and CDR2 sequences are DFQATT and SNEGSKA (reference sequence). CDR3 nucleotide sequence: TGCAGTGCTACCTCCGGGACTAGCGGGATCCGGCAGTTCTTC. Encoded protein: CSATSGTSGIRQFF.

This clonotype was counted ten times or more. The chain couples TRBV28 to TRBJ2-1; D is uncertain. The germline CDR1 and CDR2 sequences are MDHEN and SYDVKM. The CDR3 is 10 residues long. Deletions cut 11 bases from V and 9 bases from J, with 11 bases between. Here the CDR3 reads CAARGGEQFF. The CDR3 DNA reads as TGTGCCGCACGTGGCGGTGAGCAGTTCTTC.

The table lists this clonotype with a count of one. A much larger clone sits a single nucleotide away, making a read error possible. V is TRBV9 and J is TRBJ2-1; D gene uncertain. Germline V CDR1 and CDR2: SGDLS, YYNGEE. The ends were cut back, 4 bases at V and 8 bases at J, with 19 bases in the middle. This CDR3 region has 15 residues. As DNA, the CDR3 is TGTGCCAGCAGCTTGGTGGCAGGAGTGGGTTATGAGCAGTTCTTC. It codes for CASSLVAGVGYEQFF.

The V call is TRBV10-2, the J call TRBJ1-2; TRBD1 matches 9 bases. Germline lookup yields CDR1 WSHSY and CDR2 SAAADI. Germline trimming cut 6 bases from V and 2 bases from J; bases unmatched to any gene: 4. This CDR3 spans 14 amino acids. This CDR3 reads CASRPGQGNYGYTF. The CDR3 DNA sequence: TGCGCCAGCAGACCGGGACAGGGCAACTATGGCTACACCTTC.

This clonotype was seen repeatedly, ten times or more. V is TRBV12-3 or TRBV12-4 and J is TRBJ1-5; tentatively, D is TRBD1 (6 bases). The V and J ends lost 1 base and 0 bases respectively, with 7 bases between them. CDR3 size: 15 residues. The CDR3 DNA follows: TGTGCCAGCAGTTTAGGGGACACTAGCAATCAGCCCCAGCATTTT. Translation: CASSLGDTSNQPQHF.

This chain joins TRBV30 and TRBJ1-1; 7 nucleotides match TRBD1. J gave up 4 bases and V 7 bases, and 9 bases lay outside the gene matches. The CDR3 runs to 13 residues. The germline V gene encodes CDR1 GTSNPN and CDR2 SVGIG (reference sequence). The CDR3: CASTTGSSTEAFF. CDR3 coding DNA: TGTGCCTCGACGACAGGGTCGTCCACTGAAGCTTTCTTT.

At least ten counts were recorded for this clonotype. This chain links TRBV2 with TRBJ2-2; D call uncertain. V was cut by 9 bases and J by 3 bases, with 17 bases left in between. Germline-derived CDR1 and CDR2 are SNHLY and FYNNEI. The CDR3 runs 15 residues. Written as DNA, the CDR3 is TGTGCCAGTAGAAAGGGTAACTCAGACACCGGGGAGCTGTTTTTT. Its translation is CASRKGNSDTGELFF.

This clonotype showed up many times. The J gene is TRBJ2-1, the V gene TRBV4-2; 13 nucleotides line up with TRBD2. This CDR3 has 18 amino acids. Germline V gene sequence: CDR1 LGHNA, CDR2 YNFKEQ. V was clipped by 3 bases and J by 2 bases; unmatched bases: 7. The CDR3 DNA reads as TGTGCCAGCAGCCAGGGACTAGCGGGAACGATCCCCTACAATGAGCAGTTCTTC. Residues: CASSQGLAGTIPYNEQFF.

The sample holds many counts of this clonotype. The chain employs TRBV12-3 or TRBV12-4 and TRBJ2-5; D might be TRBD1 (5 bases). V was clipped by 2 bases and J by 5 bases, with 12 bases between them. The CDR3 runs 14 residues. Here the CDR3 reads CASSLMGHKETQYF. For the CDR3, the DNA is TGTGCCAGCAGTTTAATGGGGCACAAGGAGACCCAGTACTTC.

This clonotype was counted only a few times. The chain employs TRBV18 and TRBJ2-6, with TRBD1 matching over 8 bases. The CDR3 has 17 amino acids. Germline V lookup: CDR1 KGHSH, CDR2 LQKENI. V gave up 2 bases and J gave up 4 bases; unmatched junction bases: 7. The CDR3 DNA sequence: TGTGCCAGCTCACCATTCGACAGGGGCTCCGGGGCCAACGTCCTGACTTTC. Protein sequence: CASSPFDRGSGANVLTF.

This clonotype has ten or more counts. The genes are TRBV3-1 and TRBJ1-5; D is unclear. CDR3 size: 14 residues. V was shortened by 0 bases and J by 0 bases, with 3 bases between the two germline ends. The germline V gene encodes CDR1 LGHDT and CDR2 YNNKEL (reference sequence). Here the CDR3 reads CASSQDNSNQPQHF. The DNA of the CDR3 is TGTGCCAGCAGCCAAGACAATAGCAATCAGCCCCAGCATTTT. Together with reference TRBV3-1 and TRBJ1-5, the CDR3 gives the full variable domain: DTAVSQTPKYLVTQMGNDKSIKCEQNLGHDTMYWYKQDSKKFLKIMFSYNNKELIINETVPNRFSPKSPDKAHLNLHINSLELGDSAVYFCASSQDNSNQPQHFGDGTRLSIL.

This clonotype was seen many times. The gene calls are TRBV20-1 and TRBJ2-7, with 7 bases matching TRBD2. The trim removed 6 bases at V and 4 bases at J, leaving 12 bases unmatched. The CDR3 is 14 amino acids. Germline V lookup: CDR1 DFQATT, CDR2 SNEGSKA (reference sequence). The CDR3 coding sequence is TGCAGTGCCCTTGGGGCTAGCGGTGTTTACGAGCAGTACTTC. Its protein product is CSALGASGVYEQYF.

At least ten counts were recorded for this clonotype. The chain has TRBV20-1 and TRBJ1-6; 10 bases are shared with TRBD1. There are 15 residues in the CDR3. Germline loops: CDR1 DFQATT, CDR2 SNEGSKA (reference sequence). Germline trimming cut 2 bases from V and 8 bases from J; bases unmatched to any gene: 6. The DNA for the CDR3 is TGCAGTGCTAGAAACCCGGACAGGGGGGATTCACCCCTCCACTTT. As protein: CSARNPDRGDSPLHF.

This clonotype was picked up many times. The rearrangement uses TRBV11-3 and TRBJ2-1; the D is unclear. Looked up from germline, CDR1 is SGHNT and CDR2 is YENEEA. V gave up 5 bases and J gave up 6 bases, with 8 bases separating them. CDR3 size: 12 residues. CDR3 in amino acids: CASSPSTNEQFF. The CDR3 DNA reads TGTGCCAGCAGCCCGTCCACCAATGAGCAGTTCTTC.

This clonotype was seen at least ten times. The chain combines TRBV28 with TRBJ1-2; no firm D call. V lost 5 bases to trimming and J lost 7 bases, with 11 bases between them. The CDR3 has 12 amino acids. CDR1 and CDR2 (germline): MDHEN, SYDVKM. This chain's CDR3 is CASSVLSGGYTF. CDR3 DNA: TGTGCCAGCAGTGTCCTCTCAGGTGGCTACACCTTC.

This clonotype was detected a few times. The V and J genes are TRBV6-1 and TRBJ2-7, with 10 bases that match TRBD1. Germline lookup yields CDR1 MNHNS and CDR2 SASEGT. Trimming at V came to 6 bases and at J to 7 bases, leaving 9 bases not matched to a gene. The CDR3 runs to 14 residues. The CDR3 DNA reads TGTGCCAGCAGGGGGACAGGGGCTAGGGGGGAGCAGTACTTC. Residues: CASRGTGARGEQYF.

In this sample, this clonotype turned up many times. This rearrangement joins TRBV6-4 to TRBJ2-2; D gene unclear. The CDR3 spans 12 residues. Germline lookup yields CDR1 MRHNA and CDR2 SNTAGT. Trimming stripped 7 bases from V and 5 bases from J, with 8 bases between. This CDR3 reads CASTSRTGELFF. The DNA of the CDR3 is TGTGCCAGCACCTCGAGGACCGGGGAGCTGTTTTTT.

V and J are TRBV7-2 and TRBJ2-7, with D possibly matching TRBD1 (6 bases). V was shortened by 4 bases and J by 6 bases, with 16 bases between the two germline ends. CDR3 size: 14 residues. Germline assignment: CDR1 SGHTA and CDR2 FQGNSA. The CDR3 protein is CASSWGQGNGEQYF. In nucleotides, the CDR3 is TGTGCCAGCAGCTGGGGGCAGGGTAACGGCGAGCAGTACTTC.

There are a few counts of this clonotype. This rearrangement joins TRBV4-3 to TRBJ2-1, with D possibly being TRBD2 (6 bases). The CDR3 spans 14 residues. V was cut by 4 bases and J by 8 bases, with 15 bases left in between. Germline CDR1 is LGHNA and CDR2 is YSLEER. This chain's CDR3 is CASSRELAGHEQFF. The CDR3 nucleotides read TGCGCCAGCAGCCGAGAACTAGCTGGCCATGAGCAGTTCTTC.

The chain links TRBV7-8 to TRBJ2-5; 8 bases agree with TRBD2. Germline lookup yields CDR1 SGHVS and CDR2 FQNEAQ. The CDR3 runs 17 residues. Trimming at V came to 4 bases and at J to 0 bases, leaving 10 bases not matched to a gene. The CDR3 bases are TGTGCCAGCAGCTGGACCAGCGGGAGCACGTACCAAGAGACCCAGTACTTC. It specifies CASSWTSGSTYQETQYF.

In this sample, this clonotype turned up many times. This rearrangement joins TRBV30 to TRBJ2-5; D perhaps matches TRBD2 (5 bases). Germline V gene lookup returns CDR1 GTSNPN and CDR2 SVGIG (reference sequence). This CDR3 region has 15 residues. The V end was cut by 5 bases, the J end by 0 bases, with 16 bases between. The CDR3 is CAWGPGLGYQETQYF. For the CDR3, the DNA is TGTGCCTGGGGACCCGGACTGGGCTACCAAGAGACCCAGTACTTC. The whole variable domain, remainder taken from reference TRBV30 and TRBJ2-5, is SQTIHQWPATLVQPVGSPLSLECTVEGTSNPNLYWYRQAAGRGLQLLFYSVGIGQISSEVPQNLSASRPQDRQFILSSKKLLLSDSGFYLCAWGPGLGYQETQYFGPGTRLLVL.

This clonotype was counted a few times. This rearrangement joins TRBV7-6 to TRBJ2-3, with 15 bases lining up with TRBD2. The trim removed 4 bases at V and 14 bases at J, leaving 7 bases unmatched. Looked up from germline, CDR1 is SGHVS and CDR2 is FNYEAQ. CDR3 length: 14 amino acids. The DNA for the CDR3 is TGTGCCAGCAGCTCCGGACTAGCGGGAGGGCCACCGTATTTT. Protein product: CASSSGLAGGPPYF.

Many counts were recorded for this clonotype. The J gene is TRBJ2-7, the V gene TRBV20-1, with 8 positions matching TRBD2. The CDR3 has 14 residues. The germline CDR1 and CDR2 sequences are DFQATT and SNEGSKA (reference sequence). V lost 3 bases and J lost 6; bases outside the gene matches: 10. Written as DNA, the CDR3 is TGCAGTGCTAGGACCCCTTGGCGGGAGGTCGAGCAGTACTTC. Translating it yields CSARTPWREVEQYF.

Concerning this clonotype itself: A clone one base away is much larger, so this may be a read error. The chain is built from TRBV12-3 or TRBV12-4 and TRBJ1-6; D unresolved. Trimming left V 3 bases short and J 11 bases short, with 11 bases between. This CDR3 spans 13 amino acids. CDR3 nucleotide sequence: TGTGCCAGCAGTTTGTCCGCAGCGACACCCCTCCACTTT. Its protein is CASSLSAATPLHF.

The gene calls are TRBV7-9 and TRBJ2-7, with D perhaps matching TRBD1 or TRBD2 (5 bases each). Germline-derived CDR1 and CDR2 are SEHNR and FQNEAQ (reference sequence). Trimming cost V 6 bases and J 1 base, with 19 bases left between them. The CDR3 has 16 amino acids. The chain's CDR3 is CASSPSGGDTSYEQYF. As DNA, the CDR3 is TGTGCCAGCAGTCCAAGTGGGGGAGATACTTCCTACGAGCAGTACTTC.

This clonotype was seen many times. The gene calls are TRBV7-2 and TRBJ2-1, with D possibly being TRBD1 or TRBD2 (5 bases each). In germline, CDR1 is SGHTA, CDR2 FQGNSA. The CDR3 covers 12 residues. Trimming took off 1 base at V and 9 bases at J, with 7 bases between the two ends. Written as DNA, the CDR3 is TGTGCCAGCAGCTTAGATGGGACTGAGCAGTTCTTC. This codes for CASSLDGTEQFF. The whole variable domain, remainder taken from reference TRBV7-2 and TRBJ2-1, is GAGVSQSPSNKVTEKGKDVELRCDPISGHTALYWYRQSLGQGLEFLIYFQGNSAPDKSGLPSDRFSAERTGGSVSTLTIQRTQQEDSAVYLCASSLDGTEQFFGPGTRLTVL.

This clonotype was detected a few times. Compared with germline, one end of the junction differs, possibly owing to a read error. J is TRBJ2-2 and V is TRBV12-3 or TRBV12-4; 7 bases fit TRBD2. The CDR3 runs to 19 residues. CDR3 coding DNA: TGTGCCTGCAGCCCTCCCAGGAGCGGGATCTCCTCGAACACCGGGGAGCTGTTTTTT. Protein: CACSPPRSGISSNTGELFF.

This clonotype occurred many times. V gene TRBV6-5 combines with J gene TRBJ1-4, with no clear D. Looked up from germline, CDR1 is MNHEY and CDR2 is SVGAGI. Trimming took off 0 bases at V and 5 bases at J, with 7 bases between the two ends. CDR3 size: 14 residues. The CDR3 sequence is CASSYSGRNEKLFF. The DNA of the CDR3 is TGTGCCAGCAGTTACTCAGGGAGGAATGAAAAACTGTTTTTT.